This T cell receptor beta chain was documented in a study of a mutant IDH1 vaccine in newly diagnosed glioma (dated by TCRdb to the early 2020s). Study-wide context: Vaccination was initiated 4-6 weeks after radiotherapy alone, or concurrently with temozolomide cycles in the chemotherapy-containing groups. Of the 25 to 35 patients who were treated, around 60% were male and around 38% were female, and the mean age was approximately 40 years. The week-35 safety follow-up was designated visit V12, and the week-47 end of study was designated visit V13. Peripheral blood samples were drawn at six visits, namely V03 (baseline), V05, V07, V10, V12 and V13. For exploratory analyses, roughly 25 treated patients had longitudinal TCRB deep sequencing done wherever samples were available. Prior to enrollment, standard therapy consisting of radiotherapy alone, temozolomide alone, or radiochemotherapy with temozolomide had been administered to patients, with the combination being received by most patients.

In the paper's terms, the time point label means: week 35, safety follow-up. A 20-mer mutant IDH1 peptide at 300 micrograms in Montanide made up each vaccine dose, which was injected subcutaneously together with topical imiquimod. Across visits V03 through V10, patients got a total of eight vaccinations, given in weeks 1, 3, 5, 7, 11, 15, 19 and 23. The donors had newly diagnosed IDH1-mutant astrocytomas of WHO grade 3 or 4 that showed loss of nuclear ATRX. The samples were drawn from NOA16, a multicentre, single-arm, open-label phase I trial in Germany that tested a mutant IDH1 peptide vaccine in humans for the first time. Genomic DNA for TCRB sequencing was extracted from EDTA blood using the DNeasy Blood and Tissue Kit. The library was obtained by the immunoSEQ multiplex PCR assay. Following the manufacturer's protocol, the hsTCRB Kit was used to amplify rearranged TCR beta chain sequences. Sequencing of TCRB libraries was carried out on an Illumina MiSeq. On the study's bioinformatics: Demultiplexing, trimming and gene mapping were performed with the kit vendor's proprietary platform. Not all clones reach the TCRdb copy of this immuneACCESS table, which keeps in-frame sequences only. Checked studies attribute under half of the gap to unresolved V genes and leave the rest unexplained. V, J and clone size were drawn from that table, and D and trimming were deduced from the DNA. The sample includes 34,000 or so clones, with roughly 86% observed a single time. Less than 20% of the sample is held by the ten biggest clonotypes.

As encoded in the germline V gene, CDR1 is ENHRY while CDR2 is SYGVKD. V is pared back by 3 bases and J by 4 bases, with 13 bases lying between the germline termini. Taken from cysteine to phenylalanine, the CDR3 has 15 residues. Only the CDR3 part of the read is kept: 45 bases, read in frame from the first base. A note on this clone: The target of this receptor is not known. One base away there is no much larger clone; base qualities are not given.

Results the study describes overall, beyond this receptor: No apparent relationship was observed between pseudoprogression and alterations in the top peripheral T cell clonotypes detected by TCRB sequencing. Immune responses induced by the vaccine were seen in over 80% of patients across multiple MHC alleles. Availability determined which PBMC samples were chosen for TCRB deep sequencing. The authors stated that sample limitations prevented analyses of patient blood samples from being reproduced.

This TCR came from a young man with glioma. Sample: PBMCs, taken from a glioma patient whose treatment included an IDH1 peptide vaccine. This chain is built from TRBV10-3 and TRBJ2-1; a tentative D call is TRBD2 (6 bases match). The DNA sequence is as follows: TGTGCCATCAGTGAAATGCCGGGAGATTACAATGAGCAGTTCTTC. It is translated as CAISEMPGDYNEQFF.